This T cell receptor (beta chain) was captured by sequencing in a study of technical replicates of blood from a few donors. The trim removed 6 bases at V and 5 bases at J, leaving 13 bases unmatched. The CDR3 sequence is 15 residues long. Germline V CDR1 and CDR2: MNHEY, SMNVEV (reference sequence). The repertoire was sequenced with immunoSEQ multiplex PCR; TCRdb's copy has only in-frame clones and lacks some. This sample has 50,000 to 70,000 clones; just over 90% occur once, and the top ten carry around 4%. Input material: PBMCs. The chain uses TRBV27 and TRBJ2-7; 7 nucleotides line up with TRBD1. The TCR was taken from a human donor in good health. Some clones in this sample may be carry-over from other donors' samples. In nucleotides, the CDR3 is TGTGCCAGCAGAATTTCAGGGGGTTACGTCCACGAGCAGTACTTC. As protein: CASRISGGYVHEQYF.